This section outlines one T cell receptor beta chain sequence together with its context. The CDR3 is cut off 3 residues early in the read; its end comes from the germline J gene. The data originate from a study of T cells in women clearing cervical HPV infection. V was pared by 1 base and J by 1 base, with 10 bases between. The germline V gene has CDR1 SGHRS and CDR2 YFSETQ. The CDR3 sequence is 15 residues long. Clones were read by immunoSEQ multiplex PCR, and TCRdb kept only the in-frame ones, dropping some. The sample features about 15,000 clones, with roughly 10% in its top ten. The sequence was obtained from a woman between 18 and 70 years old with a cervical HPV16 infection that either progressed to CIN3+ or cleared (not recorded which). The sample consisted of blood buffy coat. V gene TRBV5-1 combines with J gene TRBJ2-3; possibly TRBD1 for D (6 bases). The CDR3 here is CASSLSGDGTDTQYF. Incomplete CDR3 DNA: TGCGCCAGCAGCTTGTCAGGGGACGGCACAGATACG.